This T cell receptor beta chain stems from a study of early T cells in non-severe SARS-CoV-2 infection. This CDR3 comprises 18 residues. Germline V gives CDR1 DFQATT, CDR2 SNEGSKA (reference sequence). V shed 1 base and J 0 bases; nucleotides not matched to a gene: 11. Study-level findings and limits: Lookups in VDJdb leaned toward anti-spike CD8 responses and missed private and CD4 specificities.

In regard to this clonotype: Its antigen remains unidentified.

TCRdb passed the 5' RACE reads through MiXCR, listing each CDR3 protein once. Of more than 85,000 distinct CDR3 sequences in the sample, roughly 12% are singletons; the top ten hold around 3.7%. This sequence was found in an adult who was a healthcare worker with PCR-confirmed SARS-CoV-2 infection or an uninfected control (not recorded which). The sample here was whole blood, taken at baseline. The gene calls are TRBV20-1 and TRBJ2-1; the match to TRBD2 covers 8 bases. CDR3 DNA sequence: TGCAGTGCTAGAGGGCGGCTAGCGGGTAAAAGCTCCTACAATGAGCAGTTCTTC. Amino acid sequence: CSARGRLAGKSSYNEQFF.